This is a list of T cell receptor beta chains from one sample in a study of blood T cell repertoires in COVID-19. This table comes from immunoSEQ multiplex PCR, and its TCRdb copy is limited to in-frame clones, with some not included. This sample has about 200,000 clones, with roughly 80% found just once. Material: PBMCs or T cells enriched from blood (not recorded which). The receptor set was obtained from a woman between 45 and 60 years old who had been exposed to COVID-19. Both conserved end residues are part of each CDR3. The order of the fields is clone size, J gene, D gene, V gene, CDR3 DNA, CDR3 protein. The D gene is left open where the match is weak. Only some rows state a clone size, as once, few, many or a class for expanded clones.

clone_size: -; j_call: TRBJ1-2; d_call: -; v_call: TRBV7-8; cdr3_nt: TGTGCCAGCAGCCGCGGGGAGGGGTCGGGCTACACCTTC; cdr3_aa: CASSRGEGSGYTF
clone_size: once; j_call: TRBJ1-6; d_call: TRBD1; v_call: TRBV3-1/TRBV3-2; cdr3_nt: TGTGCCAGCAGCCTTAAACAGGGGACGCATTCACCCCTCCACTTT; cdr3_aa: CASSLKQGTHSPLHF
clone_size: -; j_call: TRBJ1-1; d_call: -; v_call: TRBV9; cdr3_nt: TGTGCCAGCAGCGTAGGTCCCCGGAGCACTGAAGCTTTCTTT; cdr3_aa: CASSVGPRSTEAFF
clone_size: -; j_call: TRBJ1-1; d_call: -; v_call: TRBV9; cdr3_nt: TGTGCCAGCAGCGTAGACACGCTTAACACTGAAGCTTTCTTT; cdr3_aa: CASSVDTLNTEAFF
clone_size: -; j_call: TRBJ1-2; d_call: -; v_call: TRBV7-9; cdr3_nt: TGTGCCAGCAGCTTAGCTGGCAGACTGAACTATGGCTACACCTTC; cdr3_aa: CASSLAGRLNYGYTF
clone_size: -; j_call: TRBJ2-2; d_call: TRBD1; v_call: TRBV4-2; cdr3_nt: TGTGCCAGCAGCCGGGCGGGACAGGCGAACACCGGGGAGCTGTTTTTT; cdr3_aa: CASSRAGQANTGELFF
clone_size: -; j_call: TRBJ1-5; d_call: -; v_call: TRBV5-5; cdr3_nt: TGTGCCAGCAGCTTGTTCGGGGGAGGCAAGCAGCCCCAGCATTTT; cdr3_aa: CASSLFGGGKQPQHF
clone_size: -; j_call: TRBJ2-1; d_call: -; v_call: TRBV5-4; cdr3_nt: TGTGCCAGCAGCTCTAGTTATGAGCAGTTCTTC; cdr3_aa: CASSSSYEQFF
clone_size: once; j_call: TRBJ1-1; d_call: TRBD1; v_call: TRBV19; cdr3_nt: TGTGCCAGTGGGACAGGGTGGGGGAACACTGAAGCTTTCTTT; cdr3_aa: CASGTGWGNTEAFF
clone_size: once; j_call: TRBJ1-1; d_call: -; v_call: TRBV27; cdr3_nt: TGTGCCAGCAGCCGCAGGGTAGTCAGTAACACTGAAGCTTTCTTT; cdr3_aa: CASSRRVVSNTEAFF
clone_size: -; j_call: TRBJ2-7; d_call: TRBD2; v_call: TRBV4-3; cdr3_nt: TGCGCCAGCAGCCAAGTGCCTAGCGGGGCAAGGTACGAGCAGTACTTC; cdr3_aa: CASSQVPSGARYEQYF
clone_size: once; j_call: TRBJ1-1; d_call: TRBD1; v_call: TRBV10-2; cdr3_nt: TGCGCCAGCAGTGATACATTGACAGGGAAGGCTTTCTTT; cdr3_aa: CASSDTLTGKAFF
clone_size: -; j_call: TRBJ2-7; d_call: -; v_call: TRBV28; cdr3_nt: TGTGCCAGCACCCCATTGGGACTGAGCTACGAGCAGTACTTC; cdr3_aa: CASTPLGLSYEQYF
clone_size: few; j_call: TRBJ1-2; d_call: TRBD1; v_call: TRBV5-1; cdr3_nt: TGCGCCAGCAGCCGGGACAGCACTAACTATGGCTACACCTTC; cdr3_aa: CASSRDSTNYGYTF
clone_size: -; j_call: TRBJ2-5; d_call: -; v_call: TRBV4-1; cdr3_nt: TGCGCCAGCAGCCAAGATTCCCCTGTTGTGCGGGCCCGGGAGACCCAGTACTTC; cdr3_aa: CASSQDSPVVRARETQYF
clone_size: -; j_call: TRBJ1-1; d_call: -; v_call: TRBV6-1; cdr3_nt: TGTGCCAGCAGTGAAAGAGGGCTTACGGAAGCTTTCTTT; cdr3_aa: CASSERGLTEAFF
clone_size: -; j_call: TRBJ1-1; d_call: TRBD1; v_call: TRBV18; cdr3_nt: TGTGCCAGCTCACGGGACAGGAACACTGAAGCTTTCTTT; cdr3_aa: CASSRDRNTEAFF
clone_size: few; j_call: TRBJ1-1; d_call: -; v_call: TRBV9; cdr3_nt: TGTGCCAGCAGCGTGGGGGGGTCCCCCCTGAACACTGAAGCTTTCTTT; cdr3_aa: CASSVGGSPLNTEAFF
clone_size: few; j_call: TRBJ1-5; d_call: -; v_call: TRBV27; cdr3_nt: TGTGCCAGCAGTTCCCAGGGGACCAATCAGCCCCAGCATTTT; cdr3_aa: CASSSQGTNQPQHF
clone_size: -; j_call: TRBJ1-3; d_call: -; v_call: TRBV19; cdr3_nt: TGTGCCAGTAGTAGAGCAAACTCTGGAAACACCATATATTTT; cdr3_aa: CASSRANSGNTIYF
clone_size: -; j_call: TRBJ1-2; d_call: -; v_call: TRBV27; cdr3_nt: TGTGCCAGCAGGGACAATAACTATGGCTACACCTTC; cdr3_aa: CASRDNNYGYTF
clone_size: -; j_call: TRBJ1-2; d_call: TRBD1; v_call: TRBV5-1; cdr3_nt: TGCGCCAGCAGCCCCAGGGGGGACATCAACTATGGCTACACCTTC; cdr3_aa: CASSPRGDINYGYTF
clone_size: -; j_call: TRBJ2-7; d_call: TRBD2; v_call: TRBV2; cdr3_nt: TGTGCCAGCAGCCCGGGGGGACTAGCGGGGATGGGCGAGCAGTACTTC; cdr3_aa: CASSPGGLAGMGEQYF
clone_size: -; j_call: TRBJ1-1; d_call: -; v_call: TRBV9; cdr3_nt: TGTGCCAGCAGCGTACTGATGGACAGGAACACTGAAGCTTTCTTT; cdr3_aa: CASSVLMDRNTEAFF
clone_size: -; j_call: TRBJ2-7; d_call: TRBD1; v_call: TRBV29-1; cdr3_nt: TGCAGCCCTACTTCAGGGGGCTACGACGAGCAGTACTTC; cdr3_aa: CSPTSGGYDEQYF
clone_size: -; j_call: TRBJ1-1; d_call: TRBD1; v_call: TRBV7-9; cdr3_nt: TGTGCCAGCAGCTTTTCTCCGTCCCGGGACAGTCGTACTGAAGCTTTCTTT; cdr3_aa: CASSFSPSRDSRTEAFF
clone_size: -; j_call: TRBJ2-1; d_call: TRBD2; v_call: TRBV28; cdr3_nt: TGTGCCAGCAGTTCAGCGGGGTTCTCCTACAATGAGCAGTTCTTC; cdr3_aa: CASSSAGFSYNEQFF
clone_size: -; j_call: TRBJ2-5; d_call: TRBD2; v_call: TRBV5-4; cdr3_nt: TGTGCCAGCAGCTTTGGACTAGCGGGGGGCGGAGCGGAGACCCAGTACTTC; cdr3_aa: CASSFGLAGGGAETQYF
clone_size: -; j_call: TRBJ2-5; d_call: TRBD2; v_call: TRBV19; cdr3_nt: TGTGCCAGTAGTAAGCGGGGGGAAGAGACCCAGTACTTC; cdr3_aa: CASSKRGEETQYF
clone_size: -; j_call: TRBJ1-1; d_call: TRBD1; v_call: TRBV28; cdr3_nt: TGTGCCAGCACCACCGGGACAGGGACTGAAGCTTTCTTT; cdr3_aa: CASTTGTGTEAFF
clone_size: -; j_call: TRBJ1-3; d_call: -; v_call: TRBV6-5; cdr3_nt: TGTGCCAGCACCTATTCCCACCTCTCTGGAAACACCATATATTTT; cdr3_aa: CASTYSHLSGNTIYF
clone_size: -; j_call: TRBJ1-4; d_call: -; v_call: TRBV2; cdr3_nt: TGTGCCAGCAGTGAAAATTCGGCAACTAATGAAAAACTGTTTTTT; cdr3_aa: CASSENSATNEKLFF
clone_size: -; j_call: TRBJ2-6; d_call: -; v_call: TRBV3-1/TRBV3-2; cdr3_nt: TGTGCCAGCAGCCAGAGTAGCTCTGGGGCCAACGTCCTGACTTTC; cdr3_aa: CASSQSSSGANVLTF
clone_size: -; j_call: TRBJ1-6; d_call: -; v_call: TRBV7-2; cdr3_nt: TGTGCCAGCAGCTTCCTTAGCGGAGGGAATTCACCCCTCCACTTT; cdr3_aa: CASSFLSGGNSPLHF
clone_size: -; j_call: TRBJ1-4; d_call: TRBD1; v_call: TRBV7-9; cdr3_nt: TGTGCCAGCTGCCGGGACAGAAATGAAAAACTGTTTTTT; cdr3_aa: CASCRDRNEKLFF
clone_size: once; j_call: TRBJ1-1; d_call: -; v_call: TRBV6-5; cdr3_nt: TGTGCCAGCAGTAGACCATTCGAGGCGAACACTGAAGCTTTCTTT; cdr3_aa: CASSRPFEANTEAFF
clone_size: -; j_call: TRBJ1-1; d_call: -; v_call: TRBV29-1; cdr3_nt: TGCAGCACTGAGGTTAAGATGAACACTGAAGCTTTCTTT; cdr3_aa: CSTEVKMNTEAFF
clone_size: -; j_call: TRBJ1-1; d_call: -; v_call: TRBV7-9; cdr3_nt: TGTGCCAGCAGCTTAGGAGGGGGACCCTATTTGGGCACTGAAGCTTTCTTT; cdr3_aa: CASSLGGGPYLGTEAFF
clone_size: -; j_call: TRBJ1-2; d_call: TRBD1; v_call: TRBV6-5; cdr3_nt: TGTGCCAGCAGCCCAGTCAGGGGGCGAAGCGGCTACACCTTC; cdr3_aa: CASSPVRGRSGYTF
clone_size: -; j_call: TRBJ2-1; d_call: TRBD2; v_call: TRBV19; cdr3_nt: TGTGCCAGTAGTATAATGGCGGGGGGCGATGAGCAGTTCTTC; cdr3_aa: CASSIMAGGDEQFF
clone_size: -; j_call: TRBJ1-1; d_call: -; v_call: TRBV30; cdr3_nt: TGTGCCTGGAGTCCCGACAGGAACACTGAAGCTTTCTTT; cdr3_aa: CAWSPDRNTEAFF
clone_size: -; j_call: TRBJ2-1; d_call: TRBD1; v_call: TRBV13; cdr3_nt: TGTGCCAGCAGCCCCGAAACCGGGACAGGGAGTCGAGTGCATGAGCAGTTCTTC; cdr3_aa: CASSPETGTGSRVHEQFF
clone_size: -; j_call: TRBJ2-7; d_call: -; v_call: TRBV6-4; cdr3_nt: TGTGCCAGTACCGTTACTGCCTACGAGCAGTACTTC; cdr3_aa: CASTVTAYEQYF
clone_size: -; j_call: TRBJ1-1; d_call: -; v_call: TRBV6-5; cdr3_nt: TGTGCCAGCAGTCGTTCTGAGCTTGAAGCTTTCTTT; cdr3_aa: CASSRSELEAFF
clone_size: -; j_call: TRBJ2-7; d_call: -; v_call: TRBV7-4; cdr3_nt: TGTGCCAGCAGCTTACTATTCACCTACGAGCAGTACTTC; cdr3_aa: CASSLLFTYEQYF
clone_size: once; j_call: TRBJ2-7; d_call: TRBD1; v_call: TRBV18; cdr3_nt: TGTGCCAGCTCACCAATTCGACCGACAGGGCTGGATGACTACGAGCAGTACTTC; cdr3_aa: CASSPIRPTGLDDYEQYF
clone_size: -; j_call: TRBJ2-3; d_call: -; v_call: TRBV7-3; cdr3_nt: TGTGCCAGCAGCTTAAGCGGCAGCACAGATACGCAGTATTTT; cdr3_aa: CASSLSGSTDTQYF
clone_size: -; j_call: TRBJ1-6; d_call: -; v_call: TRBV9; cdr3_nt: TGTGCCAGCAGCGTAGATCTGGGCGCAAATTCACCCCTCCACTTT; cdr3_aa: CASSVDLGANSPLHF
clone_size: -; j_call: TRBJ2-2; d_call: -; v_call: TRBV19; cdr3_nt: TGTGCCAGTAGGGGACTCACCGGGGAGCTGTTTTTT; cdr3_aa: CASRGLTGELFF
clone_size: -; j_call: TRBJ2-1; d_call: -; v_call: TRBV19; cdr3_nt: TGTGCCACAGGGGTTGGATACAATGAGCAGTTCTTC; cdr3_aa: CATGVGYNEQFF
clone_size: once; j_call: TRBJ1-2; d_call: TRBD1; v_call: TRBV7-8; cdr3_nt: TGTGCCAGCAGCTCACGGGACAGACAAAGCTATGGCTACACCTTC; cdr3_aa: CASSSRDRQSYGYTF
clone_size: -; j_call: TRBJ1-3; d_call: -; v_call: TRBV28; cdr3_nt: TGTGCCAGCGGAATCACAGGGACCTCTGGAAACACCATATATTTT; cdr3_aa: CASGITGTSGNTIYF
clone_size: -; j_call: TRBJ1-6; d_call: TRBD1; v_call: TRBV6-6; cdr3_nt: TGTGCCAGCAGTGTTGCCACAGGGGGAAATTCACCCCTCCACTTT; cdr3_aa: CASSVATGGNSPLHF
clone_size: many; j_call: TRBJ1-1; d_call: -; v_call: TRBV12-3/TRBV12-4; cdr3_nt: TGTGCCAGCAGTGGACAGCGGGGGACTGAAGCTTTCTTT; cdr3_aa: CASSGQRGTEAFF
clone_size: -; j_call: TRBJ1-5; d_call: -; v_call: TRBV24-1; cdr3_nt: TGTGCCACCAGTGACAACAGAGAACGCAATCAGCCCCAGCATTTT; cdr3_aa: CATSDNRERNQPQHF